Below are 2 T cell receptor beta chains sequenced from a single sample in a study of response to subunit inactivated influenza vaccine. TCRdb ran MiXCR on the RT-PCR reads and lists one entry per CDR3 protein. The top ten hold about 12% of the sample, which has fewer than 600,000 distinct CDR3 sequences, roughly 7.6% seen once. Sample: PBMCs from blood, taken roughly 24 months after vaccination. The receptors here all came from a man between 50 and 69 years old who received an inactivated influenza vaccine.

The rearrangement uses TRBV24-1 and TRBJ1-5; D not certain. The CDR3 extends over 14 amino acids. Deletions cut 2 bases from V and 3 bases from J, with 7 bases between. Per germline, CDR1 KGHDR and CDR2 SFDVKD. CDR3 sequence: CATSDSGYNQPQHF. The CDR3, as DNA: TGTGCCACCAGTGATTCTGGGTACAATCAGCCCCAGCATTTT.

This clonotype was seen repeatedly, ten times or more. The gene calls are TRBV4-2 and TRBJ1-5; maybe TRBD1 (5 bases). Trimming shortened V by 0 bases and J by 4 bases, and 10 bases separated the two germline ends. Germline assignment: CDR1 LGHNA and CDR2 YNFKEQ. This CDR3 comprises 15 residues. The CDR3 sequence: CASSQDRAGNQPQHF. CDR3 nucleotide sequence: TGTGCCAGCAGCCAAGACAGGGCGGGAAATCAGCCCCAGCATTTT.